These T cell receptor beta chains were read from a single sample in a study of vaccination and CD4 T cells after COVID-19. Which antigens these TCRs recognize remains unknown. TCRdb re-analysed the PCR reads in MiXCR, keeping a single row per CDR3 protein. This sample has several thousand distinct CDR3 sequences, with around three quarters found just once. The source material was CD4+ T cells from blood, cultured in vitro. These receptors came from a human donor who had recovered from COVID-19. The CDR3 runs from the conserved cysteine through the conserved F or W. A D gene is named only where the DNA matches it firmly. Rows give clone size only sometimes, using once, few, many, or a class for an expanded clone.

>TRBJ2-6|.|TRBV28|.
TGTGCCAGCAGTTTTGAGGGAGCAGGGGCCAACGTCCTGACTTTC
CASSFEGAGANVLTF
>TRBJ2-7|TRBD1|TRBV12-3/TRBV12-4|once
TGTGCCAGCAGTCTCCAAGGGTGGGGACAGACAACCTACGAGCAGTACTTC
CASSLQGWGQTTYEQYF
>TRBJ2-3|.|TRBV20-1|.
TGCAGTGCTAGAGATCCTCGGTGGGCCTCTAGCACAGATACGCAGTATTTT
CSARDPRWASSTDTQYF
>TRBJ1-6|.|TRBV6-5|.
TGTGCCAGCAGTTCCCGAGCTGGGAGCTCCTATAATTCACCCCTCCACTTT
CASSSRAGSSYNSPLHF
>TRBJ1-2|.|TRBV6-1|large
TGTGCCAGCCCATACCCCGACAGGCCCAGGGGCGACTATGGCTACACCTTC
CASPYPDRPRGDYGYTF
>TRBJ2-7|TRBD2|TRBV27|few
TGTGCCAGCAGTTTACCGGGGGGATTGGAGCAGTACTTC
CASSLPGGLEQYF
>TRBJ1-1|TRBD1|TRBV12-3/TRBV12-4|once
TGTGCCAGCAGTTTAGGAAACAGGGGTGAAGCTTTCTTT
CASSLGNRGEAFF
>TRBJ1-5|.|TRBV27|.
TGTGCCAGCAGTTTTCTGGACGATTGGGCAGCCAGTCCCCAGCCCCAGCATTTT
CASSFLDDWAASPQPQHF
>TRBJ2-2|.|TRBV6-5|.
TGTGCCAGCAGTTCGACAGATAGCACCGGGGAGCTGTTTTTT
CASSSTDSTGELFF
>TRBJ1-6|.|TRBV30|.
TGTGCCTCAAGAGGGGGAGGTTATTCACCCCTCCACTTT
CASRGGGYSPLHF
>TRBJ1-2|.|TRBV6-1|.
TGTGCCAGCGAGTTTAACTATGGCTACACCTTC
CASEFNYGYTF
>TRBJ2-7|TRBD1|TRBV5-1|.
TGCGCCAGCAGCCCTTATCTCTGGACAGGGGGCCCCTACGAGCAGTACTTC
CASSPYLWTGGPYEQYF
>TRBJ2-5|.|TRBV12-3/TRBV12-4|.
TGTGCCAGCAGTCCGGGGGTCCAAGAGACCCAGTACTTC
CASSPGVQETQYF
>TRBJ2-2|.|TRBV5-1|.
TGCGCCAGCAGCTTGGCCGGGACACAAAACACCGGGGAGCTGTTTTTT
CASSLAGTQNTGELFF
>TRBJ2-2|.|TRBV7-3|.
TGTGCCAGCAGACCGGACAGTAACACCGGGGAGCTGTTTTTT
CASRPDSNTGELFF
>TRBJ1-2|.|TRBV25-1|few
TGTGCCAGCAGTGGGCATGGGGGAGGGATCTATGGCTACACCTTC
CASSGHGGGIYGYTF
>TRBJ2-2|TRBD2|TRBV27|.
TGTGCCAGCACCGGACTAGTGGAGTCCGGGGAGCTGTTTTTT
CASTGLVESGELFF
>TRBJ1-2|TRBD1|TRBV20-1|.
TGCAGTGCAACGGACAGGGATAACTATGGCTACACCTTC
CSATDRDNYGYTF
>TRBJ1-2|.|TRBV19|.
TGTGCCAGTAGTATAGGGGGAGGCCCTGGCGGCTATGGCTACACCTTC
CASSIGGGPGGYGYTF
>TRBJ1-2|TRBD1|TRBV20-1|.
TGCAGTGCTAGTCGGCATCAGGGGGTTTGGGGCTACACCTTC
CSASRHQGVWGYTF
>TRBJ2-6|.|TRBV5-1|.
TGCGCCAGCAGCTTGAGTGGGGGCCCTGGGGCCAACGTCCTGACTTTC
CASSLSGGPGANVLTF
>TRBJ1-1|.|TRBV12-3/TRBV12-4|.
TGTGCCAGCAGTTTATTCGAGAACACTGAAGCTTTCTTT
CASSLFENTEAFF
>TRBJ1-2|.|TRBV6-1|.
TGTGCCAGCAGTGCCGTATTGGGCTATGGCTACACCTTC
CASSAVLGYGYTF
>TRBJ1-2|.|TRBV6-1|.
TGTGCCAGCAGTCCGGATTATGGGGGGGTTGGCTACACCTTC
CASSPDYGGVGYTF
>TRBJ1-1|.|TRBV6-5|.
TGTGCCAGCAGTTACGCCAATGGTGGTGAGGGTGAAGCTTTCTTT
CASSYANGGEGEAFF
>TRBJ1-2|.|TRBV2|.
TGTGCCAGCAGTGTACGGACAGTCTATGGCTACACCTTC
CASSVRTVYGYTF
>TRBJ1-1|.|TRBV6-1|.
TGTGCCAGCATCGTAATTGGGACCACTGAAGCTTTCTTT
CASIVIGTTEAFF